The rows below give T cell receptor beta chains drawn from one sample of a study of T cells in Graves' hyperthyroidism and ophthalmopathy. TCRdb called the multiplex PCR reads again in MiXCR, with one record for every CDR3 protein. Of 300,000 to 400,000 distinct CDR3 sequences in the sample, approximately 15% were seen once. The material sequenced was blood. The source of these receptors is a woman aged 55-69 years with Graves' hyperthyroidism. CDR3s include the opening cysteine and the closing phenylalanine or tryptophan. The D gene is left open where the match is weak. The listing skips clone size in some rows; elsewhere it reads once, few, many or a size class.

d_call clone_size j_call v_call cdr3_nt cdr3_aa
TRBD2 many TRBJ2-7 TRBV28 TGTGCCAGCAGTTTAGGCTGGACTAGCTCCTACGAGCAGTACTTC CASSLGWTSSYEQYF
- many TRBJ2-1 TRBV2 TGTGCCAGCAGCCGAAACCGGGGGAATGAGCAGTTCTTC CASSRNRGNEQFF
- once TRBJ1-5 TRBV20-1 TGCAGTGCTAGAGAAAAGGCTTATGGCAATCAGCCCCAGCATTTT CSAREKAYGNQPQHF
TRBD1 few TRBJ1-1 TRBV3-1 TGTGCCAGCCGCCAAGGGGGCGCGACTGAAGCTTTCTTT CASRQGGATEAFF
TRBD2 few TRBJ2-3 TRBV28 TGTGCCAGCAGTTCGCTAAAACTAGCGGGAGGCCTGAGCACAGATACGCAGTATTTT CASSSLKLAGGLSTDTQYF
- many TRBJ2-1 TRBV10-3 TGTGCCATCACCCCCAGTGAAACCTACTCCTACAATGAGCAGTTCTTC CAITPSETYSYNEQFF
TRBD2 many TRBJ2-3 TRBV20-1 TGCAGTGCTAGAGGGCTAGCGGGAGGCTTTAACACAGATACGCAGTATTTT CSARGLAGGFNTDTQYF
TRBD1 - TRBJ1-3 TRBV6-1 TGTGCCAGCAGCCGAGAAATCGCCAGGGGGCCGGGAAACACCATATATTTT CASSREIARGPGNTIYF
- many TRBJ2-5 TRBV20-1 TGCAGTGCTACAGGGCTTGAGACCCAGTACTTC CSATGLETQYF
TRBD2 - TRBJ2-3 TRBV7-3 TGTGCCAGCAGTAGACTAGCGGGAGTCACAGATACGCAGTATTTT CASSRLAGVTDTQYF
TRBD2 many TRBJ2-2 TRBV2 TGTGCCAGCAGTGAAAGTGGTAGCGGGAGGACCGGGGAGCTGTTTTTT CASSESGSGRTGELFF
- many TRBJ2-1 TRBV2 TGTGCCAGCAGTGAAAGGTCGACGGCCTACAATGAGCAGTTCTTC CASSERSTAYNEQFF
- many TRBJ2-4 TRBV15 TGTGCCACCAGCAGAGGACGCGAGGTGGACATTCAGTACTTC CATSRGREVDIQYF
- many TRBJ2-3 TRBV7-9 TGTGCCAGCAGCTTACCCGCAGGGCTCTATCTAAGCACAGATACGCAGTATTTT CASSLPAGLYLSTDTQYF
TRBD2 many TRBJ2-7 TRBV12-3/TRBV12-4 TGTGCCAGCAGTCTCGGGACTCATGACTTCCTAGCGGGAGGGGGCGAATCCTACGAGCAGTACTTC CASSLGTHDFLAGGGESYEQYF
TRBD1 many TRBJ2-7 TRBV5-1 TGCGCCAGCACCACGGGACAGGGAGATAACGAGCAGTACTTC CASTTGQGDNEQYF
TRBD1 many TRBJ1-1 TRBV6-1 TGTGCCAGCAGTAGGGACAGAGCGAACACTGAAGCTTTCTTT CASSRDRANTEAFF
- many TRBJ2-4 TRBV5-1 TGCGCCAGCAGCTTGTGGGACACCCGTGCCGAGAACATTCAGTACTTC CASSLWDTRAENIQYF
- many TRBJ2-5 TRBV6-2/TRBV6-3 TGTGCCAGCAGTTACTTCCCCAGGGTGTCGCAAGAGACCCAGTACTTC CASSYFPRVSQETQYF
- many TRBJ2-1 TRBV7-8 TGTGCCAGCAGCTTAGTCCGGGGATCCTACAATGAGCAGTTCTTC CASSLVRGSYNEQFF
TRBD2 many TRBJ2-7 TRBV3-1 TGTGCCAGCAGCCTGCGACTAGCGGGAGTCCACGAGCAGTACTTC CASSLRLAGVHEQYF
TRBD1 many TRBJ1-1 TRBV12-3/TRBV12-4 TGTGCCAGCAGGGGCACAGGGGCTGGGAACACTGAAGCTTTCTTT CASRGTGAGNTEAFF
TRBD1 many TRBJ1-1 TRBV3-1 TGTGCCAGCAGCTATGGGACAGCGGCAACTGAAGCTTTCTTT CASSYGTAATEAFF
- many TRBJ2-5 TRBV11-3 TGTGCCAGCAGTGAGGCAGGGGATCAAGAGACCCAGTACTTC CASSEAGDQETQYF
TRBD2 - TRBJ2-1 TRBV20-1 TGCAGTGCTGAGTCCCCCCGACTAGCGGGAGGATGGGAGCAGTTCTTC CSAESPRLAGGWEQFF
- - TRBJ2-2 TRBV7-9 TGTGCCAGCAGCTTAGTAAGGCCTAACACCGGGGAGCTGTTTTTT CASSLVRPNTGELFF
- - TRBJ1-5 TRBV18 TGTGCCAGCTCACTTAGCGAGGTAAAGGGGAATCAGCCCCAGCATTTT CASSLSEVKGNQPQHF
TRBD2 - TRBJ2-3 TRBV28 TGTGCCAGCATGGGGGGTGGTAGCGGGAGCGGGTATACGCAGTATTTT CASMGGGSGSGYTQYF
- many TRBJ2-3 TRBV20-1 TGCAGTGCTAGAGAAGATCTGTGGCCTAACACAGATACGCAGTATTTT CSAREDLWPNTDTQYF
- many TRBJ1-3 TRBV2 TGTGCCAGCAAGGACAGAAGCTCTGGAAACACCATATATTTT CASKDRSSGNTIYF
- many TRBJ2-2 TRBV7-2 TGTGCCAGCAGCTTAGGAGGGGCCCTAAACACCGGGGAGCTGTTTTTT CASSLGGALNTGELFF
- many TRBJ1-2 TRBV3-1 TGTGCCAGCGCGGGGGATAACTATGGCTACACCTTC CASAGDNYGYTF
TRBD2 many TRBJ2-1 TRBV11-2 TGTGCCAGCAGCTTATTCGGGGGGGGCAATGAGCAGTTCTTC CASSLFGGGNEQFF
TRBD1 many TRBJ2-6 TRBV27 TGTGCCAGCAGTTTCTGGACAGGGGGCGCTGGGGCCAACGTCCTGACTTTC CASSFWTGGAGANVLTF
- - TRBJ1-3 TRBV28 TGTGCCAGCACCACCATCCGGGGGGGTCTCTCTGGAAACACCATATATTTT CASTTIRGGLSGNTIYF
- few TRBJ2-7 TRBV2 TGTGCCAGCAGTAACCGGGACGACTCCTACGAGCAGTACTTC CASSNRDDSYEQYF
- few TRBJ1-2 TRBV2 TGTGCCAGCGTAGCTAACTATGGCTACACCTTC CASVANYGYTF
TRBD1 - TRBJ1-4 TRBV27 TGTGCCAGCAGTTTGACAGGGAAGGGGGAAAAACTGTTTTTT CASSLTGKGEKLFF
- medium-sized TRBJ2-3 TRBV18 TGTGCCAGCTCACCAGACTTCTCTAGCACAGATACGCAGTATTTT CASSPDFSSTDTQYF
TRBD2 - TRBJ2-7 TRBV20-1 TGCAGTGCTAGAGATTGGGCTAGCGGGAGCGACGAGCAGTACTTC CSARDWASGSDEQYF
- many TRBJ1-1 TRBV2 TGTGCCAGCAGGGTGGGGGGGCAGAACACTGAAGCTTTCTTT CASRVGGQNTEAFF